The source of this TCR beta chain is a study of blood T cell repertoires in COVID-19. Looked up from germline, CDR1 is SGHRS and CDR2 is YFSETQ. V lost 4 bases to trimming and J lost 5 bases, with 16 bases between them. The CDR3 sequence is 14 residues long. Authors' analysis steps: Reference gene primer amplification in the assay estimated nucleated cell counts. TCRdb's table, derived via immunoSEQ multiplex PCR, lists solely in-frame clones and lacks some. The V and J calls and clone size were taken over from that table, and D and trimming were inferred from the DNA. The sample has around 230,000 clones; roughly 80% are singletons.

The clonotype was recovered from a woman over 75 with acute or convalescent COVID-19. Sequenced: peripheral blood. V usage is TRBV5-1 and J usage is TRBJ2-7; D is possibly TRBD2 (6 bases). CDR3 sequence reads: CASSIRGSTDEQYF. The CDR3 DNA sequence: TGCGCCAGCAGCATCCGGGGGAGTACCGACGAGCAGTACTTC.